Detailed here is one TCR beta chain. Its target is unknown. The data were taken from a study of cytomegalovirus exposure and HLA in healthy donors. Study observations and caveats: Most of the TCR beta V segments (in an earlier analysis) were productive either about 87% or about 30% of the time. Among TCR beta chains, those listed as cytomegalovirus-associated numbered roughly 150.

PCR primers comprised 60 Vbeta and 13 Jbeta primers. Study processing details: A later analysis tallied tens of millions of unique TCR beta chains, some 10 million of them shared. Method: immunoSEQ multiplex PCR; TCRdb's copy keeps in-frame clones and lacks some. The DNA was the basis for D and trimming; V, J and clone size are from that table. The sample comprises some 140,000 clones, roughly 85% of which are singletons, and about 6.5% rests with the top ten. Nominally healthy donors provided the samples, though records likely missed some immune exposures. The receptor's source is a man between 35 and 55 years old in good health and CMV-seropositive. The material sequenced was PBMCs.

CDR3 residues: CASSLVGGGPPDTQYF. CDR3 nucleotide sequence: TGTGCCAGCAGCTTGGTAGGGGGAGGGCCCCCAGATACGCAGTATTTT. The rearrangement links TRBV5-4 to TRBJ2-3; maybe TRBD2 (7 bases). Germline lookup yields CDR1 SGHNT and CDR2 YYREEE (reference sequence). With 0 bases removed from V and 4 bases from J, the gap between germline ends came to 15 bases. This CDR3 has 16 residues. Filled out from reference TRBV5-4 and TRBJ2-3, the complete variable domain reads ETGVTQSPTHLIKTRGQQVTLRCSSQSGHNTVSWYQQALGQGPQFIFQYYREEENGRGNFPPRFSGLQFPNYSSELNVNALELDDSALYLCASSLVGGGPPDTQYFGPGTRLTVL.